This T cell receptor (beta chain) was identified in a study of naive and memory T cell subsets. General observations from the study: Clonotypes here are unpaired alpha or beta chain sequences.

After CD4 positive bead selection, the CD4-negative fraction gave CD8 T cells. The beta constant-region primer was an equimolar mix of two oligonucleotides covering TRBC1 and TRBC2. Four rounds of PCR amplified the ligated cDNA using nested alpha and beta constant-region primers plus SP2. The cDNA 3' end received a ligated single-stranded oligonucleotide carrying the SP2 primer and a 12-nucleotide UMI. TCRdb used MiXCR to reprocess the UMI-ligation and nested PCR reads, holding one entry per CDR3 protein. The sample yields roughly 80,000 distinct CDR3 sequences, approximately 10% seen once. As for this clonotype: Its antigen is undetermined.

The CDR3 spans 12 residues. CDR1 and CDR2 from the germline V gene are LGHDT and YNNKEL (reference sequence). The germline V and J ends were trimmed by 6 bases and 5 bases, with 9 bases remaining between them. V usage is TRBV3-1 and J usage is TRBJ2-3; D gene unclear. The clonotype comes from a human donor in good health. The sample consisted of naive CD8+ T cells from blood. The DNA of the CDR3 is TGTGCCAGCAGAGGGATCAGAGATACGCAGTATTTT. It translates to CASRGIRDTQYF.